A selection of T cell receptor beta chains follows, all from one sample in a study of shared clonotypes between healthy human individuals. The protocol was immunoSEQ multiplex PCR, while the TCRdb copy is restricted to in-frame clones and leaves out a portion. The sample has nearly 1,000,000 clones, 70% to 85% seen once. The sequencing sample was made of memory CD4+ T cells sorted from blood. These receptors originate from a man younger than 35 in good health. The CDR3 runs from the conserved cysteine through the conserved F or W. Fields, in order: J gene, V gene, D gene, clone size, CDR3 protein, CDR3 DNA. D genes are given only for firm matches. Clone size is given for some rows only: seen once, a few or many times, or a class if the clone is expanded.

j_gene: TRBJ2-3
v_gene: TRBV18
d_gene: .
abundance: .
CDR3aa: CASSHRFTSTDTQYF
CDR3nt: TGTGCCAGCTCCCACCGATTCACTAGCACAGATACGCAGTATTTT

j_gene: TRBJ2-2
v_gene: TRBV18
d_gene: .
abundance: .
CDR3aa: CASSPPNRSGHSNTGELFF
CDR3nt: TGTGCCAGCTCACCACCTAACCGAAGCGGCCACTCGAACACCGGGGAGCTGTTTTTT

j_gene: TRBJ1-4
v_gene: TRBV30
d_gene: .
abundance: .
CDR3aa: CAWTRGAFGLVSDEKLFF
CDR3nt: TGTGCCTGGACCAGAGGGGCTTTCGGTTTGGTGTCGGATGAAAAACTGTTTTTT

j_gene: TRBJ1-2
v_gene: TRBV7-8
d_gene: .
abundance: .
CDR3aa: CASSLSGDQGSGYTF
CDR3nt: TGTGCCAGCAGCTTATCGGGCGATCAGGGGTCCGGCTACACCTTC

j_gene: TRBJ2-7
v_gene: TRBV5-4
d_gene: TRBD1
abundance: .
CDR3aa: CASSQTGGGFEQYF
CDR3nt: TGTGCCAGCAGCCAGACAGGGGGAGGGTTCGAGCAGTACTTC

j_gene: TRBJ2-5
v_gene: TRBV9
d_gene: TRBD2
abundance: once
CDR3aa: CASSTLAGGAETQYF
CDR3nt: TGTGCCAGCAGCACACTAGCGGGGGGGGCCGAGACCCAGTACTTC

j_gene: TRBJ1-1
v_gene: TRBV6-4
d_gene: .
abundance: .
CDR3aa: CASSDRAGEAFF
CDR3nt: TGTGCCAGCAGTGACAGGGCGGGTGAAGCTTTCTTT

j_gene: TRBJ2-5
v_gene: TRBV5-1
d_gene: .
abundance: .
CDR3aa: CASSLGVAQETQYF
CDR3nt: TGCGCCAGCAGCTTGGGGGTGGCCCAAGAGACCCAGTACTTC

j_gene: TRBJ2-7
v_gene: TRBV10-2
d_gene: .
abundance: .
CDR3aa: CASSPDLYEQYF
CDR3nt: TGCGCCAGCAGTCCTGACTTGTACGAGCAGTACTTC

j_gene: TRBJ1-6
v_gene: TRBV15
d_gene: TRBD1
abundance: .
CDR3aa: CATSPEPGQGFSPLHF
CDR3nt: TGTGCCACCAGTCCGGAACCGGGACAGGGGTTTTCACCCCTCCACTTT

j_gene: TRBJ2-2
v_gene: TRBV5-1
d_gene: .
abundance: .
CDR3aa: CASKLDPAPGELFF
CDR3nt: TGCGCCAGCAAATTAGACCCAGCGCCCGGGGAGCTGTTTTTT

j_gene: TRBJ1-4
v_gene: TRBV27
d_gene: TRBD1
abundance: .
CDR3aa: CASSPLRDRGYSEKLFF
CDR3nt: TGTGCCAGCAGTCCACTCCGGGACAGGGGGTACAGTGAAAAACTGTTTTTT

j_gene: TRBJ2-6
v_gene: TRBV6-5
d_gene: .
abundance: few
CDR3aa: CASSYSGQAGANVLTF
CDR3nt: TGTGCCAGCAGTTACTCAGGGCAGGCCGGGGCCAACGTCCTGACTTTC

j_gene: TRBJ1-2
v_gene: TRBV19
d_gene: .
abundance: .
CDR3aa: CASRKGQGEASGYTF
CDR3nt: TGTGCCAGTAGGAAAGGGCAGGGCGAGGCGAGTGGCTACACCTTC

j_gene: TRBJ2-7
v_gene: TRBV30
d_gene: TRBD2
abundance: .
CDR3aa: CAWGLAGAKEQYF
CDR3nt: TGTGCCTGGGGGCTAGCGGGAGCAAAGGAGCAGTACTTC

j_gene: TRBJ2-7
v_gene: TRBV7-2
d_gene: TRBD2
abundance: .
CDR3aa: CASSLDGGRASEQYF
CDR3nt: TGTGCCAGCAGCTTAGACGGCGGGAGGGCCAGCGAGCAGTACTTC

j_gene: TRBJ1-1
v_gene: TRBV5-1
d_gene: .
abundance: .
CDR3aa: CASSLQPMNTEAFF
CDR3nt: TGCGCCAGCTCCTTACAACCTATGAACACTGAAGCTTTCTTT

j_gene: TRBJ2-7
v_gene: TRBV7-9
d_gene: .
abundance: .
CDR3aa: CASSLRAGGDSYEQYF
CDR3nt: TGTGCCAGCAGCTTACGGGCAGGGGGGGACTCCTACGAGCAGTACTTC

j_gene: TRBJ2-3
v_gene: TRBV5-1
d_gene: .
abundance: once
CDR3aa: CASTQPSQRVSTDTQYF
CDR3nt: TGCGCCAGCACACAGCCCAGCCAGCGGGTTAGCACAGATACGCAGTATTTT

j_gene: TRBJ1-5
v_gene: TRBV6-5
d_gene: TRBD1
abundance: .
CDR3aa: CATGGDRGNQPQHF
CDR3nt: TGTGCCACCGGGGGGGACAGGGGGAATCAGCCCCAGCATTTT

j_gene: TRBJ1-1
v_gene: TRBV2
d_gene: .
abundance: few
CDR3aa: CASSLTGNTEAFF
CDR3nt: TGTGCCAGCAGTTTGACAGGGAACACTGAAGCTTTCTTT

j_gene: TRBJ2-7
v_gene: TRBV4-1
d_gene: .
abundance: .
CDR3aa: CASSQGGQGYEQYF
CDR3nt: TGCGCCAGCAGCCAAGGGGGGCAGGGGTACGAGCAGTACTTC

j_gene: TRBJ2-3
v_gene: TRBV19
d_gene: .
abundance: .
CDR3aa: CASSMSVITDTQYF
CDR3nt: TGTGCCAGTAGTATGTCCGTAATCACAGATACGCAGTATTTT

j_gene: TRBJ1-4
v_gene: TRBV7-2
d_gene: .
abundance: .
CDR3aa: CASSPIGGLGELFF
CDR3nt: TGTGCCAGCAGCCCGATAGGGGGTTTAGGGGAACTGTTTTTT

j_gene: TRBJ1-4
v_gene: TRBV11-2
d_gene: .
abundance: .
CDR3aa: CASSSRQAAVTNEKLFF
CDR3nt: TGTGCCAGCAGCTCCCGACAGGCGGCAGTGACTAATGAAAAACTGTTTTTT

j_gene: TRBJ1-1
v_gene: TRBV6-1
d_gene: TRBD1
abundance: .
CDR3aa: CASRAWTGLTEAFF
CDR3nt: TGTGCCAGCAGGGCCTGGACAGGGCTCACTGAAGCTTTCTTT

j_gene: TRBJ2-2
v_gene: TRBV7-6
d_gene: TRBD2
abundance: .
CDR3aa: CASGTSGYVTGELFF
CDR3nt: TGTGCCAGCGGGACTAGCGGCTATGTCACCGGGGAGCTGTTTTTT

j_gene: TRBJ1-4
v_gene: TRBV18
d_gene: .
abundance: .
CDR3aa: CASSPGVDEKLFF
CDR3nt: TGTGCCAGCTCACCAGGGGTCGACGAAAAACTGTTTTTT

j_gene: TRBJ2-1
v_gene: TRBV6-1
d_gene: .
abundance: .
CDR3aa: CASSEGSRTPSDEQFF
CDR3nt: TGTGCCAGCAGTGAAGGATCTCGGACCCCGAGTGATGAGCAGTTCTTC

j_gene: TRBJ1-1
v_gene: TRBV6-5
d_gene: .
abundance: .
CDR3aa: CASRYGGGSVGAFF
CDR3nt: TGTGCCAGCAGGTACGGGGGGGGCAGCGTGGGAGCTTTCTTT

j_gene: TRBJ1-1
v_gene: TRBV10-2
d_gene: .
abundance: .
CDR3aa: CASIPVGGRVVDTEAFF
CDR3nt: TGCGCCAGCATCCCCGTGGGGGGGAGGGTGGTGGACACTGAAGCTTTCTTT

j_gene: TRBJ1-4
v_gene: TRBV4-3
d_gene: TRBD1
abundance: .
CDR3aa: CASSQRGTGESEKLFF
CDR3nt: TGCGCCAGCAGCCAGCGAGGGACAGGGGAATCGGAAAAACTGTTTTTT

j_gene: TRBJ1-1
v_gene: TRBV7-3
d_gene: TRBD1
abundance: .
CDR3aa: CASSLKQGARAFF
CDR3nt: TGTGCCAGCAGCTTAAAACAGGGGGCACGAGCTTTCTTT

j_gene: TRBJ1-4
v_gene: TRBV28
d_gene: TRBD1
abundance: .
CDR3aa: CASSFTAGTGGGYDEKLFF
CDR3nt: TGTGCCAGCAGTTTTACCGCCGGGACAGGGGGCGGTTATGATGAAAAACTGTTTTTT

j_gene: TRBJ2-7
v_gene: TRBV5-3
d_gene: .
abundance: .
CDR3aa: CARSLARVGPLGQYF
CDR3nt: TGTGCCAGAAGCTTGGCCAGGGTAGGTCCCCTAGGGCAGTACTTC

j_gene: TRBJ2-3
v_gene: TRBV5-6
d_gene: .
abundance: .
CDR3aa: CASSLVFQESTDTQYF
CDR3nt: TGTGCCAGCAGCTTGGTATTTCAGGAAAGCACAGATACGCAGTATTTT

j_gene: TRBJ2-7
v_gene: TRBV18
d_gene: .
abundance: once
CDR3aa: CASSPAGGAGNEQYF
CDR3nt: TGTGCCAGCTCACCGGCCGGGGGCGCGGGAAACGAGCAGTACTTC

j_gene: TRBJ1-3
v_gene: TRBV7-7
d_gene: .
abundance: .
CDR3aa: CASSLDHGQGNTIYF
CDR3nt: TGTGCTAGCAGCTTAGACCACGGACAGGGAAACACCATATATTTT

j_gene: TRBJ2-6
v_gene: TRBV28
d_gene: .
abundance: .
CDR3aa: CASSARGSGANVLTF
CDR3nt: TGTGCCAGCAGCGCCAGGGGTTCTGGGGCCAACGTCCTGACTTTC

j_gene: TRBJ2-5
v_gene: TRBV25-1
d_gene: .
abundance: .
CDR3aa: CASKRVSEVRETQYF
CDR3nt: TGTGCCAGTAAGAGGGTTTCGGAGGTCCGAGAGACCCAGTACTTC

j_gene: TRBJ1-4
v_gene: TRBV4-1
d_gene: TRBD1
abundance: .
CDR3aa: CASSLRGSGEKLFF
CDR3nt: TGCGCCAGCAGTCTCAGGGGGAGCGGCGAAAAACTGTTTTTT

j_gene: TRBJ2-2
v_gene: TRBV5-4
d_gene: .
abundance: once
CDR3aa: CASSLAWANTGELFF
CDR3nt: TGTGCCAGCAGCTTGGCATGGGCGAACACCGGGGAGCTGTTTTTT

j_gene: TRBJ1-2
v_gene: TRBV5-8
d_gene: TRBD1
abundance: once
CDR3aa: CASSRDRVLYGYTF
CDR3nt: TGTGCCAGCAGTAGGGACAGGGTCCTCTATGGCTACACCTTC

j_gene: TRBJ2-3
v_gene: TRBV29-1
d_gene: .
abundance: .
CDR3aa: CSADGHTNTDTQYF
CDR3nt: TGCAGCGCCGATGGGCATACCAACACAGATACGCAGTATTTT

j_gene: TRBJ2-7
v_gene: TRBV30
d_gene: TRBD2
abundance: .
CDR3aa: CAWSPGLAGGTEQYF
CDR3nt: TGTGCCTGGAGTCCCGGACTAGCGGGGGGAACGGAGCAGTACTTC

j_gene: TRBJ2-1
v_gene: TRBV4-3
d_gene: .
abundance: .
CDR3aa: CASSRDLRDGQFF
CDR3nt: TGCGCCAGCAGCCGAGACCTGAGGGATGGGCAGTTCTTC

j_gene: TRBJ1-3
v_gene: TRBV7-9
d_gene: TRBD1
abundance: many
CDR3aa: CASSPGTGSGNTIYF
CDR3nt: TGTGCCAGCAGCCCCGGGACAGGTTCTGGAAACACCATATATTTT

j_gene: TRBJ1-1
v_gene: TRBV5-1
d_gene: TRBD1
abundance: few
CDR3aa: CASSLVEGASIMNTEAFF
CDR3nt: TGCGCCAGCAGCTTGGTAGAGGGGGCCTCAATAATGAACACTGAAGCTTTCTTT

j_gene: TRBJ2-5
v_gene: TRBV5-6
d_gene: .
abundance: .
CDR3aa: CASSLIAESYQETQYF
CDR3nt: TGTGCCAGCAGCTTGATCGCAGAGAGCTACCAAGAGACCCAGTACTTC

j_gene: TRBJ2-3
v_gene: TRBV9
d_gene: .
abundance: .
CDR3aa: CASSVESNLGADTQYF
CDR3nt: TGTGCCAGCAGCGTAGAAAGTAACCTGGGGGCAGATACGCAGTATTTT

j_gene: TRBJ2-1
v_gene: TRBV5-1
d_gene: TRBD1
abundance: once
CDR3aa: CASSHRTGGNNEQFF
CDR3nt: TGCGCCAGCAGCCATCGGACAGGGGGCAATAATGAGCAGTTCTTC

j_gene: TRBJ2-5
v_gene: TRBV27
d_gene: TRBD1
abundance: few
CDR3aa: CASSLSMAGGRETQYF
CDR3nt: TGTGCCAGCAGTTTATCAATGGCAGGGGGTAGGGAGACCCAGTACTTC